The clone carrying this T cell receptor (beta chain) was counted a few times. Both TCR beta VDJ combination and CDR3 sequence profiling were carried out. Genomic DNA was the template for this profiling. TCRdb called the reads again in MiXCR, with one record for every CDR3 protein. The sample holds some 200,000 distinct CDR3 sequences, around 47% seen once. This record belongs to a study of CD8+CD57+ T cells in acquired aplastic anemia. Background on the study: The sorted CD4+ and CD8+ cells yielded an average around 3 ug of DNA.

Patients selected for sequencing had displayed CD8+CD57+ cell expansion by flow cytometry. No patient had been given any therapy when blood was sampled. CDR3 length: 15 amino acids. After removal of 8 bases from V and 1 base from J, the junction contained 8 bases not matched to a gene. The receptor's source is a human donor with aplastic anemia. This sequence joins TRBV12-3 or TRBV12-4 and TRBJ2-1, with 7 positions matching TRBD1. The sample taken for sequencing was sorted CD4+, CD8+, or CD8+CD57+ T cells (not recorded which) from PBMCs. The CDR3 DNA follows: TGTGCCAGCGTAACCCGACAGGGTTCCTACAATGAGCAGTTCTTC. Its protein product is CASVTRQGSYNEQFF.